Reported below is one T cell receptor (beta chain). The antigen is not known. The junction does not match germline at one end; this may be a read error. The CDR3 sequence is 12 residues long. Germline CDR1 is MNHNY and CDR2 is SVGAGI (reference sequence). This entry is derived from a study of T cells and Merkel cell carcinoma outcomes. Findings of the study overall: Repertoire plus T-cell density reportedly predicted Merkel cell carcinoma outcomes.

Repertoires were generated with immunoSEQ multiplex PCR, while TCRdb's copy carries only in-frame clones and drops some. The repertoire holds some 3,600 clones, with 92% as singletons. The chain has TRBV6-6 and TRBJ2-5; TRBD2 agrees at 7 bases. This TCR derives from a human donor with Merkel cell carcinoma. What was sequenced was tumor tissue from Merkel cell carcinoma. The CDR3, as DNA: TGTGCCAGCAGTTACGGGCGGGAGACTCAGTACTTC. Its protein product is CASSYGRETQYF.